This T cell receptor beta chain was retrieved from a study of blood T cell repertoires in COVID-19. In the original processing: The authors estimated nucleated cell counts from reference gene primer amplification. Profiling relied on immunoSEQ multiplex PCR, and the TCRdb table lists in-frame clones only, not all of them. V, J and clone size reflect that table, while D and trimming were determined from the DNA. This table holds over 85,000 clones, 70% to 90% found once. This TCR was sampled from a man in his 70s with acute or convalescent COVID-19. Specimen: peripheral blood.

The CDR3 region has the DNA TGTGCCAGCAGCGTAGCTACAGGGCGAGAGACCCAGTACTTC. This translates into CASSVATGRETQYF. V gene TRBV9 combines with J gene TRBJ2-5; D is perhaps TRBD1 (6 bases). V lost 0 bases to trimming and J lost 4 bases, with 10 bases between them. The germline CDR1 and CDR2 sequences are SGDLS and YYNGEE. This CDR3 is 14 amino acids long.